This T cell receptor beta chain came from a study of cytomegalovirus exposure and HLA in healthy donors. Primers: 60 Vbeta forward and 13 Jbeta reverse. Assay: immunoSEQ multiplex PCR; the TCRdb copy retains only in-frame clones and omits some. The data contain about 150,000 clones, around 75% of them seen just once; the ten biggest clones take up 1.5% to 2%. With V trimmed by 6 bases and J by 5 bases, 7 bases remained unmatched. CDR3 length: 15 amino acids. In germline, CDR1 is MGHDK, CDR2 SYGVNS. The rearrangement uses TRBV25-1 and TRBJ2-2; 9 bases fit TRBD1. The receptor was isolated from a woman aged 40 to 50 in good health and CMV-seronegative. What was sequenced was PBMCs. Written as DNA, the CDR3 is TGTGCCAGCAGAAGACAGGGGGGGAAGACCGGGGAGCTGTTTTTT. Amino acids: CASRRQGGKTGELFF.